The T cell receptor beta chain under discussion was sequenced for a study of beta chain features in type 1 diabetes. Trimming took 10 bases from V and 5 from J; bases not matched to a gene: 5. The germline V gene has CDR1 ENHRY and CDR2 SYGVKD. There are 13 residues in the CDR3. Over 95% purity was reached by all sorted populations. The whole isolated RNA underwent reverse transcription, so sequencing captured expressed TCRB transcripts. Some 3.3 million reads was the average for naive, central memory and regulatory T cell samples. Here immunoSEQ multiplex PCR was the method, and the copy in TCRdb shows in-frame clones only, minus some. This table holds under 500,000 clones, approximately 28% found once.

This TCR was sampled from a young man in good health. The rearrangement links TRBV10-3 to TRBJ2-2, with 9 bases identical to TRBD1. Sequences were obtained from naive CD4+ T cells from blood. This CDR3 reads CANRDRVTGELFF. CDR3 DNA sequence: TGTGCCAACCGGGACAGGGTGACCGGGGAGCTGTTTTTT.